Listed below are T cell receptor beta chains from one sample, sequenced in a study of blood T cell repertoires in COVID-19. TCRdb's copy holds only in-frame clones and misses some; the assay was immunoSEQ multiplex PCR. Of more than 110,000 clones listed, approximately 84% are singletons. Sequencing was done on a sample of peripheral blood. The receptors here all came from a woman aged 80 or over in a cohort sampled during active or convalescent COVID-19. CDR3s include the opening cysteine and the closing phenylalanine or tryptophan.

v_call cdr3_aa
TRBV5-6 CASSKKGAGANVLTF
TRBV2 CASSQTMRTDTQYF
TRBV29-1 CSAGGGGGTDTQYF
TRBV9 CASSRPLPGQEKLFF
TRBV5-6 CASSLLSGTGKNTEAFF
TRBV7-9 CASSLVGTNEQFF
TRBV29-1 CSVERTSGATQYF
TRBV6-5 CASSYSRTGFYGYTF
TRBV4-1 CASSHATGTGVNEQFF
TRBV4-1 CASSRGGAIGNTIYF